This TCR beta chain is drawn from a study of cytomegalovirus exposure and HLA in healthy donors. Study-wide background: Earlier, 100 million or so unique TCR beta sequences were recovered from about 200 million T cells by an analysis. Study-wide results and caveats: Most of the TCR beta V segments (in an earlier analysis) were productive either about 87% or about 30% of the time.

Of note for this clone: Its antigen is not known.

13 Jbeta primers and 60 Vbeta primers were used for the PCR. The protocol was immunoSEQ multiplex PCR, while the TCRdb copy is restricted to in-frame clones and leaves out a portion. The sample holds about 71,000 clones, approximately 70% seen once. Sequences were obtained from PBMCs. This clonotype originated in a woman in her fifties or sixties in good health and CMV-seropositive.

This chain's CDR3 is CAWSEGHVANEQFF. The CDR3 nucleotides read TGTGCCTGGAGCGAGGGACATGTGGCCAATGAGCAGTTCTTC. The gene calls are TRBV30 and TRBJ2-1, with D maybe TRBD1 (6 bases). CDR1 is GTSNPN and CDR2 is SVGIG in the germline V gene (reference sequence). Trimming shortened V by 3 bases and J by 6 bases, and 15 bases separated the two germline ends. This CDR3 has 14 amino acids. Looking up the rest from reference TRBV30 and TRBJ2-1 gives the full variable domain: SQTIHQWPATLVQPVGSPLSLECTVEGTSNPNLYWYRQAAGRGLQLLFYSVGIGQISSEVPQNLSASRPQDRQFILSSKKLLLSDSGFYLCAWSEGHVANEQFFGPGTRLTVL.